These 19 T cell receptor beta chains share one sample of origin, sequenced in a study of radiotherapy plus CTLA-4 blockade in lung cancer. Some clones are missing from TCRdb's copy, which holds only in-frame ones; the method was immunoSEQ multiplex PCR. The sample yields over 40,000 clones, roughly four fifths seen once. The source was peripheral blood, collected from a patient treated with radiotherapy plus ipilimumab. The receptor source for this set is a human donor with non-small cell lung cancer who had stable disease on radiotherapy plus ipilimumab.

The chain carries TRBV27 and TRBJ2-7, with 7 bases fitting TRBD1. V dropped 5 bases and J dropped 2; count of bases not matched to a gene: 6. The CDR3 sequence is 14 residues long. Germline values: CDR1 MNHEY, CDR2 SMNVEV (reference sequence). The CDR3 reads CASSLGTETYEQYF. The DNA for the CDR3 is TGTGCCAGCAGTCTCGGGACAGAGACCTACGAGCAGTACTTC.

The genes are TRBV5-4 and TRBJ2-3; 14 bases are a match to TRBD2. CDR3 length equals 17 residues. The germline V gene encodes CDR1 SGHNT and CDR2 YYREEE (reference sequence). Losses at the gene ends were 4 bases for V and 0 bases for J; bases not matched to a gene: 4. The CDR3 region has the DNA TGTGCCAGCAGCCTGGGACTAGCGGGAGTGAGCACAGATACGCAGTATTTT. This codes for CASSLGLAGVSTDTQYF.

This chain links TRBV10-3 with TRBJ2-4, with 7 bases lining up with TRBD2. Germline lookup yields CDR1 ENHRY and CDR2 SYGVKD. The CDR3 extends over 16 amino acids. V lost 0 bases to trimming and J lost 1 base; unmatched junction nucleotides: 3. The CDR3 DNA sequence: TGTGCCATCAGTGAGTCGGGAGGGATGGCCAAAAACATTCAGTACTTC. Protein: CAISESGGMAKNIQYF.

The chain uses TRBV9 and TRBJ1-4; D is possibly TRBD1 (5 bases). The CDR3 loop spans 14 amino acids. Trimming shortened V by 4 bases and J by 7 bases, and 14 bases separated the two germline ends. Germline V gene data show CDR1 as SGDLS and CDR2 as YYNGEE. The chain's CDR3 is CASSPSGGFEKLFF. CDR3 DNA sequence: TGTGCCAGCAGCCCGAGTGGGGGGTTTGAAAAACTGTTTTTT. Based on the CDR3 plus reference TRBV9 and TRBJ1-4, the full variable domain is DSGVTQTPKHLITATGQRVTLRCSPRSGDLSVYWYQQSLDQGLQFLIQYYNGEERAKGNILERFSAQQFPDLHSELNLSSLELGDSALYFCASSPSGGFEKLFFGSGTQLSVL.

This clone occurred a few times. The chain has TRBV19 and TRBJ2-7; D is possibly TRBD2 (5 bases). V was cut by 6 bases and J by 2 bases, with 17 bases left in between. The CDR3 is 15 amino acids. Germline lookup yields CDR1 LNHDA and CDR2 SQIVND (reference sequence). Here the CDR3 DNA reads TGTGCCAGTAGGCCAGGACTCAGCATTACCTACGAGCAGTACTTC. It specifies CASRPGLSITYEQYF.

J is TRBJ2-3 and V is TRBV2; 11 bases map to TRBD2. The CDR3 runs 14 residues. Germline V CDR1 and CDR2: SNHLY, FYNNEI. The junction had 3 bases not matched to a gene; V was cut back by 6 bases and J by 4 bases. The CDR3 bases are TGTGCCAGCAGGTTAGCGGGAGGGGCAGATACGCAGTATTTT. It codes for CASRLAGGADTQYF.

The V gene is TRBV2, the J gene TRBJ1-2; 9 bases match TRBD1. CDR3 length: 13 residues. Losses at the gene ends were 6 bases for V and 8 bases for J; bases not matched to a gene: 7. CDR1 is SNHLY and CDR2 is FYNNEI in the germline V gene. The CDR3 region has the DNA TGTGCCAGCAGCTTCGGGACAGGGCTCGGCTACACCTTC. It translates to CASSFGTGLGYTF.

The genes are TRBV25-1 and TRBJ1-3; D not certain. CDR3 length: 17 residues. Trimming took off 1 base at V and 4 bases at J, with 17 bases between the two ends. Germline V gene data show CDR1 as MGHDK and CDR2 as SYGVNS. CDR3 sequence reads: CASSESGIGRSGNTIYF. The CDR3 coding sequence is TGTGCCAGCAGTGAATCGGGGATTGGTAGATCCGGAAACACCATATATTTT. The full variable domain, rest sourced from reference TRBV25-1 and TRBJ1-3, is EADIYQTPRYLVIGTGKKITLECSQTMGHDKMYWYQQDPGMELHLIHYSYGVNSTEKGDLSSESTVSRIRTEHFPLTLESARPSHTSQYLCASSESGIGRSGNTIYFGEGSWLTVV.

This clone appeared a few times. The chain recombines TRBV11-3 with TRBJ2-7, with a possible D match to TRBD1 (6 bases). The CDR3 loop spans 13 amino acids. In germline, CDR1 is SGHNT, CDR2 YENEEA. Trimming stripped 5 bases from V and 7 bases from J, with 15 bases between. Here the CDR3 reads CASSLTGSGEQYF. The CDR3 DNA sequence: TGTGCCAGCAGCCTCACAGGGTCCGGGGAGCAGTACTTC.

The chain carries TRBV27 and TRBJ2-7, with 9 bases fitting TRBD2. This CDR3 has 17 amino acids. Germline assignment: CDR1 MNHEY and CDR2 SMNVEV (reference sequence). V was clipped by 4 bases and J by 2 bases; unmatched bases: 12. In DNA form, the CDR3 reads TGTGCCAGCAGTTCGCTAGCGGGATTTTCGAATGCCTACGAGCAGTACTTC. Its protein product is CASSSLAGFSNAYEQYF.

This clone was picked up a small number of times. Other DNA sequences from this sample encode an identical CDR3 as well. The chain links TRBV28 to TRBJ2-1; 7 positions match TRBD2. The junction had 7 bases not matched to a gene; V was cut back by 7 bases and J by 1 base. CDR3 length equals 15 residues. Germline V gene data show CDR1 as MDHEN and CDR2 as SYDVKM. The CDR3 DNA is TGTGCCAGCACTCCCCTAGCGGCTTCCTACAATGAGCAGTTCTTC. Protein product: CASTPLAASYNEQFF.

This clone was detected only a few times. This sequence joins TRBV4-1 and TRBJ1-1; D perhaps matches TRBD1 (5 bases). CDR1 is MGHRA and CDR2 is YSYEKL in the germline V gene. Trimming pared 2 bases from V and 0 bases from J, leaving 13 bases between. CDR3 length: 16 amino acids. CDR3 region: CASSQTFGGMNTEAFF. CDR3 sequence (DNA): TGCGCCAGCAGCCAAACCTTTGGGGGGATGAACACTGAAGCTTTCTTT.

The chain recombines TRBV27 with TRBJ2-1, with 8 bases that match TRBD2. CDR1 and CDR2 from the germline V gene are MNHEY and SMNVEV (reference sequence). The CDR3 runs to 12 residues. The ends lost 3 bases at V and 15 bases at J; junction bases unmatched: 7. Written as DNA, the CDR3 is TGTGCCAGCAGTTTCCCCGGGACTAGGCCGTTCTTC. It yields the protein CASSFPGTRPFF.

This clone was detected only once. This chain joins TRBV5-4 and TRBJ1-4; tentative D call: TRBD1 (5 bases). Germline CDR1 is SGHNT and CDR2 is YYREEE (reference sequence). This CDR3 is 13 amino acids long. V lost 7 bases and J 6 bases, leaving 13 bases between the germline ends. The CDR3 loop reads CASGGDSDEKLFF. As DNA, the CDR3 is TGTGCCAGCGGGGGGGACTCAGATGAAAAACTGTTTTTT.

The chain has TRBV5-5 and TRBJ2-1; possibly TRBD1 for D (5 bases). This CDR3 comprises 15 residues. The V and J ends lost 4 bases and 8 bases respectively, with 19 bases between them. Germline assignment: CDR1 SGHKS and CDR2 YYEKEE (reference sequence). The CDR3 bases are TGTGCCAGCAGCCAGGAAGGGCAGGGCCGGGATGAGCAGTTCTTC. Translated: CASSQEGQGRDEQFF.

The chain carries TRBV5-1 and TRBJ2-7, with D possibly matching TRBD2 (10 bases). V dropped 0 bases and J dropped 0 bases, with 25 bases sitting between them. The V gene's germline CDR1 is SGHRS and CDR2 YFSETQ. CDR3 length: 20 residues. CDR3 sequence reads: CASSLGATGGTSGISYEQYF. CDR3 sequence (DNA): TGCGCCAGCAGCTTGGGAGCGACAGGGGGTACTAGCGGGATCTCCTACGAGCAGTACTTC.

The chain is built from TRBV6-6 and TRBJ2-5, with D tentatively TRBD2 (7 bases). The germline gives CDR1 MNHNY, CDR2 SVGAGI (reference sequence). V lost 6 bases and J lost 4, with 15 bases in between. The CDR3 extends over 14 amino acids. CDR3 amino acids: CASSHRRGPETQYF. The CDR3 coding sequence is TGTGCCAGCAGCCACCGGCGGGGGCCAGAGACCCAGTACTTC.

This rearrangement joins TRBV5-1 to TRBJ2-1; the D gene is possibly TRBD2 (6 bases). CDR3 length: 16 residues. The V and J ends lost 4 bases and 2 bases respectively, with 16 bases between them. Germline V CDR1 and CDR2: SGHRS, YFSETQ. The CDR3 DNA follows: TGCGCCAGCAGCGAAGGGGACTTACCTACCTACAATGAGCAGTTCTTC. Translated, it gives CASSEGDLPTYNEQFF.

The chain carries TRBV5-6 and TRBJ2-7, with 11 bases aligning to TRBD1. With V trimmed by 4 bases and J by 2 bases, 2 bases remained unmatched. Germline V gene sequence: CDR1 SGHDT, CDR2 YYEEEE. This CDR3 has 14 residues. CDR3 protein: CASSVGQGAYEQYF. In nucleotides, the CDR3 is TGTGCCAGCAGCGTGGGACAGGGGGCCTACGAGCAGTACTTC.